This TCR beta chain was identified in a study of cytomegalovirus exposure and HLA in healthy donors. The CDR3 is made up of 13 amino acids. Germline V gene data show CDR1 as SQVTM and CDR2 as ANQGSEA. V was clipped by 4 bases and J by 5 bases, with 11 bases between them. The PCR contained 60 Vbeta and 13 Jbeta primers. The table came from immunoSEQ multiplex PCR; TCRdb's copy has only in-frame clones and leaves some out. In the table there are roughly 150,000 clones, 77% of which are singletons. The specimen sequenced was PBMCs. The V gene is TRBV29-1, the J gene TRBJ1-4, with no clear D. The TCR originated in a male donor in good health and CMV-seronegative. CDR3 coding DNA: TGCAGCGTTGGGAGGGCCCTGAATGAAAAACTGTTTTTT. As protein: CSVGRALNEKLFF.